The T cell receptor beta chain under discussion was sequenced for a study of blood T cell repertoires in COVID-19. Study-wide context: Samples came from the United States, Italy and Spain, spanning acute and convalescent COVID-19. Sources were T cells, B-cell-depleted T cells, or PBMCs; the material itself was cDNA or gDNA.

Source study methods: Amplifying reference gene primers gave estimates of nucleated cell counts. Sequenced by immunoSEQ multiplex PCR; TCRdb stores in-frame clones only, minus some. D and trimming were read from the DNA, whereas the V and J calls and clone size are those reported in that table. The sample includes 310,000 or so clones, around 87% of them seen just once. The CDR3 has 13 amino acids. V was shortened by 1 base and J by 6 bases, with 10 bases between the two germline ends. Germline V gene sequence: CDR1 SGHRS, CDR2 YFSETQ. The receptor was derived from a woman aged 25 to 39 who had recovered from COVID-19. The genes are TRBV5-1 and TRBJ1-2, with D perhaps matching TRBD1 (5 bases). The sequenced sample was peripheral blood. The CDR3 DNA is TGCGCCAGCAGCTTGTGGGGGGTTGATGGCTACACCTTC. Protein product: CASSLWGVDGYTF.